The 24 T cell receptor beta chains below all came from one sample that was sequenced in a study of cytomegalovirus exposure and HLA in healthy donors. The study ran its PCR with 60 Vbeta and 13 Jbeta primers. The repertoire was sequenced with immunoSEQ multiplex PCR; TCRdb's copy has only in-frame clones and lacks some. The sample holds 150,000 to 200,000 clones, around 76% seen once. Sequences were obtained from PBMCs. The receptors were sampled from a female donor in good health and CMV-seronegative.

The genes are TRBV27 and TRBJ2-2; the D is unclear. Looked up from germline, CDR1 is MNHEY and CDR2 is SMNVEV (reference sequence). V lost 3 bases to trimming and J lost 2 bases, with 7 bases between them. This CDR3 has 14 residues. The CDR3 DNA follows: TGTGCCAGCAGTTTTGGCAGTAACACCGGGGAGCTGTTTTTT. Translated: CASSFGSNTGELFF.

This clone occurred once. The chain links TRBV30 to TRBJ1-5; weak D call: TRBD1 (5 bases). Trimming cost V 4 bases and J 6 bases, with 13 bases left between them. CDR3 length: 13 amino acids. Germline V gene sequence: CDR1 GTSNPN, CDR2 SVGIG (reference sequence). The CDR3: CAWTGSVGQPQHF. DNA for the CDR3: TGTGCCTGGACAGGGTCGGTGGGTCAGCCCCAGCATTTT. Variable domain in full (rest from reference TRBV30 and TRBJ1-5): SQTIHQWPATLVQPVGSPLSLECTVEGTSNPNLYWYRQAAGRGLQLLFYSVGIGQISSEVPQNLSASRPQDRQFILSSKKLLLSDSGFYLCAWTGSVGQPQHFGDGTRLSIL.

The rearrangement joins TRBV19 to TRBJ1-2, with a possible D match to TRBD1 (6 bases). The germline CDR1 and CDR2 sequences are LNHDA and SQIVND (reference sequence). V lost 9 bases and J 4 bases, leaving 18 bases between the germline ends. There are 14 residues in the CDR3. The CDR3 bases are TGTGCCAGCGGCCCGTCAGGGGTCACCTATGGCTACACCTTC. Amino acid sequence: CASGPSGVTYGYTF.

Written as DNA, the CDR3 is TGTGCCAGCAGCCCGCGGGCTGACAGGGTCGGCACTGAAGCTTTCTTT. This encodes CASSPRADRVGTEAFF. The chain links TRBV7-2 to TRBJ1-1; TRBD1 matches 7 bases. The J segment lost 4 bases and the V segment lost 5 bases, leaving 13 bases of the junction unmatched. Germline values: CDR1 SGHTA, CDR2 FQGNSA. This CDR3 has 16 residues.

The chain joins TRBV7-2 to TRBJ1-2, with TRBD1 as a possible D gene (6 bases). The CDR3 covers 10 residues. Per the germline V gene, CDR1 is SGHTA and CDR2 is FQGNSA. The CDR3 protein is CAAGRGGYTF. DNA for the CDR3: TGTGCGGCGGGCAGGGGTGGCTACACCTTC. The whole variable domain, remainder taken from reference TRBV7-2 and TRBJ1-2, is GAGVSQSPSNKVTEKGKDVELRCDPISGHTALYWYRQSLGQGLEFLIYFQGNSAPDKSGLPSDRFSAERTGGSVSTLTIQRTQQEDSAVYLCAAGRGGYTFGSGTRLTVV.

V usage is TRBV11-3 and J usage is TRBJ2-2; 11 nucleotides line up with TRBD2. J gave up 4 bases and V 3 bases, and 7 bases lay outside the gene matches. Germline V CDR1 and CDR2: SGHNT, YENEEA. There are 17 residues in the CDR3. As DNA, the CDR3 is TGTGCCAGCAGCTTGGCTAGCGGGGGGATTAGCACCGGGGAGCTGTTTTTT. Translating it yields CASSLASGGISTGELFF.

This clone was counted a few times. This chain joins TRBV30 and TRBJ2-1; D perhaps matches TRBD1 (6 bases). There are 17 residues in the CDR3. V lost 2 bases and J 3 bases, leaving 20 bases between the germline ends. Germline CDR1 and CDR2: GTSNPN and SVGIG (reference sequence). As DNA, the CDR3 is TGTGCCTGGAGTCTTCGGACAGCGCCCACCCTCTACAATGAGCAGTTCTTC. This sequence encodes CAWSLRTAPTLYNEQFF.

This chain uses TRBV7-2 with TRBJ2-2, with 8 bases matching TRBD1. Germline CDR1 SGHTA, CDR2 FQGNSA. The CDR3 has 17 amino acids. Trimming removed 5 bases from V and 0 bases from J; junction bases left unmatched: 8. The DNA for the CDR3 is TGTGCCAGCAGCAGTAAACCGGGACAGGCGAACACCGGGGAGCTGTTTTTT. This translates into CASSSKPGQANTGELFF.

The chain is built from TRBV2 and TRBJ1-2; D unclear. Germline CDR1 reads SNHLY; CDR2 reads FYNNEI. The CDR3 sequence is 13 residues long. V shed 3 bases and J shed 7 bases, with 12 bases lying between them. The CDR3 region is CASSDMRAGGYTF. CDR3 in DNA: TGTGCCAGCAGTGATATGCGGGCTGGTGGCTACACCTTC.

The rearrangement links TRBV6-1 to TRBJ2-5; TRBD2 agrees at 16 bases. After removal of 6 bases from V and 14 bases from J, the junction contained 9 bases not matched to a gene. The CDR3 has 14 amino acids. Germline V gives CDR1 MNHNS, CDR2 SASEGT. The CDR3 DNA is TGTGCCAGCAGGACCACGGGGACTAGCGGGGGGGAATACTTC. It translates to CASRTTGTSGGEYF.

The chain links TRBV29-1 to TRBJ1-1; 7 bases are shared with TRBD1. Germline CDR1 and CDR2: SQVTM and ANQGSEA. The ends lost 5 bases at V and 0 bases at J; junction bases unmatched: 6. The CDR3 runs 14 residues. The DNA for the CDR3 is TGCAGCGTTCTCAATGACAGGGTGAACACTGAAGCTTTCTTT. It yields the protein CSVLNDRVNTEAFF.

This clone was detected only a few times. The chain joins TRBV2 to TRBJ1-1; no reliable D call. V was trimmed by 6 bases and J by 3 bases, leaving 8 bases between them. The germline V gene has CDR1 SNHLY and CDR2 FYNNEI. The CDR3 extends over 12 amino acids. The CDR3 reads CASRNRDTEAFF. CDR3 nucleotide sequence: TGTGCCAGCAGGAATCGGGACACTGAAGCTTTCTTT. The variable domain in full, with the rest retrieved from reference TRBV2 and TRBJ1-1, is EPEVTQTPSHQVTQMGQEVILRCVPISNHLYFYWYRQILGQKVEFLVSFYNNEISEKSEIFDDQFSVERPDGSNFTLKIRSTKLEDSAMYFCASRNRDTEAFFGQGTRLTVV.

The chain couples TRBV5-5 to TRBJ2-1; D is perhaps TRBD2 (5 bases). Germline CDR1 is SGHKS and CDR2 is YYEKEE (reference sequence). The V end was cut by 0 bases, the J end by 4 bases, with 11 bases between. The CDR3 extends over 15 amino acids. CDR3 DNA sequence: TGTGCCAGCAGCTTGGCCTGGGGAGATTACAATGAGCAGTTCTTC. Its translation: CASSLAWGDYNEQFF. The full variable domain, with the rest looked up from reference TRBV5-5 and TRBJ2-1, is DAGVTQSPTHLIKTRGQQVTLRCSPISGHKSVSWYQQVLGQGPQFIFQYYEKEERGRGNFPDRFSARQFPNYSSELNVNALLLGDSALYLCASSLAWGDYNEQFFGPGTRLTVL.

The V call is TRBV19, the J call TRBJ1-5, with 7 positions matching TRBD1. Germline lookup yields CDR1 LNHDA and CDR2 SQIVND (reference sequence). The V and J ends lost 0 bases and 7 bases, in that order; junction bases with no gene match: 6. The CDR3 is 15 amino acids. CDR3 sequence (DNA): TGTGCCAGTAGTATAGATCTGACAGGGTACCAGCCCCAGCATTTT. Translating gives CASSIDLTGYQPQHF.

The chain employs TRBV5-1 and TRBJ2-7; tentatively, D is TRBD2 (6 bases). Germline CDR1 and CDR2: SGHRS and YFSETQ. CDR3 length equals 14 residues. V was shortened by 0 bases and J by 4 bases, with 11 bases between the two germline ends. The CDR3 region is CASSLVGGGYEQYF. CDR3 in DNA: TGCGCCAGCAGCTTGGTCGGGGGTGGATACGAGCAGTACTTC.

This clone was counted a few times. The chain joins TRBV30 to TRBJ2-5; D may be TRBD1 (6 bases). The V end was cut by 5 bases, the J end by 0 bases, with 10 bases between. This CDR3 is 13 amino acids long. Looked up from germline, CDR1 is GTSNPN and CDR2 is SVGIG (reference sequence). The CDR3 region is CAWQQGNQETQYF. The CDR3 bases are TGTGCCTGGCAACAGGGCAACCAAGAGACCCAGTACTTC.

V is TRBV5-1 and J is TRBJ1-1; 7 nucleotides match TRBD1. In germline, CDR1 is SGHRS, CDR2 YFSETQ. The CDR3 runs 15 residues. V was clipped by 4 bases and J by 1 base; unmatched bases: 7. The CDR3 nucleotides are TGCGCCAGCAGCCTTGACAGGGTAGGGAACACTGAAGCTTTCTTT. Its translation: CASSLDRVGNTEAFF.

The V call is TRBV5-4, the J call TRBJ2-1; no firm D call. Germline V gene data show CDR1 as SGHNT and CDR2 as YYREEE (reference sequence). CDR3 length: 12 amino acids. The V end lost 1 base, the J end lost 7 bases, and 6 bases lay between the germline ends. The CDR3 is CASSLPRNEQFF. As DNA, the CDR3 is TGTGCCAGCAGCTTGCCTCGGAATGAGCAGTTCTTC.

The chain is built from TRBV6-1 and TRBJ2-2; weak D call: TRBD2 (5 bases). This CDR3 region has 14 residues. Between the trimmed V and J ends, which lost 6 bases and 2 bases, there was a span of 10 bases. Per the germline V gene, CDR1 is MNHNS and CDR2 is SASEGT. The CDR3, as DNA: TGTGCCAGCAGGAGGGAATTAAACACCGGGGAGCTGTTTTTT. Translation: CASRRELNTGELFF.

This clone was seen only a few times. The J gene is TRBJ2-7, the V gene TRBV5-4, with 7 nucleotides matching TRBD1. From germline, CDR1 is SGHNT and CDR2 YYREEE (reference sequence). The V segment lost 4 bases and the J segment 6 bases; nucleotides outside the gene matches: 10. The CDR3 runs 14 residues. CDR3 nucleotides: TGTGCCAGCAGCCAGGGAACAGGGGTGAGCGAGCAGTACTTC. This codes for CASSQGTGVSEQYF.

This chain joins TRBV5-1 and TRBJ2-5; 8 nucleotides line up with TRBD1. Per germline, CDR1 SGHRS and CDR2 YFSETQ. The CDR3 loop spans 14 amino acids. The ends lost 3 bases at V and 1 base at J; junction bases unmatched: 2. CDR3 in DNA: TGCGCCAGCAGCTCCGGACAGGGCCAAGAGACCCAGTACTTC. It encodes CASSSGQGQETQYF.

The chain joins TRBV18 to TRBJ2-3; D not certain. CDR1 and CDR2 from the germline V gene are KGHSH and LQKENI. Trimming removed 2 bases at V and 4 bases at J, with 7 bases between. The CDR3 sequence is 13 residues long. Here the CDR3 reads CASSPNSPDTQYF. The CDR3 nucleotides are TGTGCCAGCTCACCAAATTCTCCAGATACGCAGTATTTT.

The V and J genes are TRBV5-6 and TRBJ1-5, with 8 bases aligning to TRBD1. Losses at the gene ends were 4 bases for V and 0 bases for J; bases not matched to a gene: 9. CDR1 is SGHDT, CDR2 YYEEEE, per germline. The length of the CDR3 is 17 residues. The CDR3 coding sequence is TGTGCCAGCAGCACCACAGGGGGGGGTCATAGCAATCAGCCCCAGCATTTT. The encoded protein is CASSTTGGGHSNQPQHF.

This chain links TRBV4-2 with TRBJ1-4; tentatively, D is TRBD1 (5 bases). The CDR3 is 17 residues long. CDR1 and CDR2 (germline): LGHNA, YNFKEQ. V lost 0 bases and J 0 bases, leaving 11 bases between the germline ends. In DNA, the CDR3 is TGTGCCAGCAGCCAAGAATGGACGACAGCAACTAATGAAAAACTGTTTTTT. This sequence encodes CASSQEWTTATNEKLFF.